The 23 T cell receptor beta chains presented below share a single source sample, sequenced in a study of blood T cell repertoires in COVID-19. The method was immunoSEQ multiplex PCR; TCRdb's version includes in-frame clones alone and lacks a portion of them. The sample lists 70,000 to 85,000 clones, about nine tenths occurring once. Source material: peripheral blood. The receptors come from a woman aged 60-75 years with acute or convalescent COVID-19.

This clone was found once. Other DNA sequences in this specimen translate into the identical CDR3. The V gene is TRBV5-3, the J gene TRBJ1-6, with unresolved D. TRBV5-3 is assigned to the ORF class and has an uncertain function. V lost 0 bases, J lost 3 bases, and 22 bases lay in between. This CDR3 is built from 20 residues. The CDR3 protein is CARSLGSEIDNLGYNSPLHF. The CDR3 DNA reads as TGTGCCAGAAGCTTGGGTTCCGAGATCGACAATTTAGGCTATAATTCACCCCTCCACTTT.

This clone was detected a few times. V and J are TRBV27 and TRBJ1-2, with 9 bases that match TRBD1. This CDR3 has 18 amino acids. Trimming cost V 6 bases and J 0 bases; bases outside gene matches: 14. Germline-derived CDR1 and CDR2 are MNHEY and SMNVEV (reference sequence). The CDR3 loop reads CASRLLRDRVDSNYGYTF. CDR3 coding DNA: TGTGCCAGCAGACTGCTCCGGGACAGGGTGGATTCTAACTATGGCTACACCTTC.

This chain joins TRBV23-1 and TRBJ2-3, with D tentatively TRBD1 (6 bases). TRBV23-1 has ORF status, its function being uncertain. Trimming shortened V by 3 bases and J by 3 bases, and 10 bases separated the two germline ends. This CDR3 comprises 14 residues. CDR3 residues: CASSHGTLTDTQYF. The CDR3, as DNA: TGCGCCAGCAGTCATGGGACACTGACAGATACGCAGTATTTT.

This chain uses TRBV6-5 with TRBJ1-6; 7 nucleotides agree with TRBD1. The CDR3 contains 15 residues. Germline-derived CDR1 and CDR2 are MNHEY and SVGAGI. The trim removed 2 bases at V and 7 bases at J, leaving 5 bases unmatched. CDR3 loop: CASSYEPGQNSPLHF. For the CDR3, the DNA is TGTGCCAGCAGTTACGAGCCGGGACAGAATTCACCCCTCCACTTT.

The chain couples TRBV7-9 to TRBJ2-1; 11 bases fit TRBD2. Losses at the gene ends were 1 base for V and 5 bases for J; bases not matched to a gene: 4. CDR3 length: 16 amino acids. Germline V gives CDR1 SEHNR, CDR2 FQNEAQ (reference sequence). The CDR3 sequence: CASSLVWGLADNEQFF. The CDR3 nucleotides are TGTGCCAGCAGCTTAGTATGGGGACTAGCGGACAATGAGCAGTTCTTC.

This rearrangement joins TRBV5-6 to TRBJ1-5; D unclear. The CDR3 covers 14 residues. V was trimmed by 0 bases and J by 3 bases, leaving 7 bases between them. The germline V gene encodes CDR1 SGHDT and CDR2 YYEEEE. The CDR3, as DNA: TGTGCCAGCAGCTTGGGACACCTCAATCAGCCCCAGCATTTT. It yields the protein CASSLGHLNQPQHF.

This chain uses TRBV7-9 with TRBJ1-5; TRBD1 matches at 9 bases. Germline assignment: CDR1 SEHNR and CDR2 FQNEAQ (reference sequence). V was clipped by 10 bases and J by 4 bases; unmatched bases: 11. The CDR3 covers 15 residues. The CDR3 DNA follows: TGTGCCATCGGACCCGGGACAGGGCCGAATCAGCCCCAGCATTTT. Translation gives CAIGPGTGPNQPQHF.

This chain links TRBV30 with TRBJ1-4, with D unresolved. The CDR3 length is 13 residues. Deletions cut 2 bases from V and 8 bases from J, with 12 bases between. CDR1 is GTSNPN, CDR2 SVGIG, per germline (reference sequence). The CDR3 region is CAWSRVSKEKLFF. The CDR3 nucleotides are TGTGCCTGGAGTCGGGTGTCCAAGGAAAAACTGTTTTTT. Using reference TRBV30 and TRBJ1-4 for the parts outside the CDR3, the full variable domain is SQTIHQWPATLVQPVGSPLSLECTVEGTSNPNLYWYRQAAGRGLQLLFYSVGIGQISSEVPQNLSASRPQDRQFILSSKKLLLSDSGFYLCAWSRVSKEKLFFGSGTQLSVL.

This clone was picked up one time. J is TRBJ1-2 and V is TRBV19, with D possibly TRBD1 on 5 matching bases. The CDR3 totals 19 residues. V dropped 5 bases and J dropped 1 base, with 26 bases sitting between them. Germline V gene lookup returns CDR1 LNHDA and CDR2 SQIVND (reference sequence). The CDR3 coding sequence is TGTGCCAGTAGTTTACTATCAGGGTCCGTAAGGAAAGGTAACTATGGCTACACCTTC. It codes for CASSLLSGSVRKGNYGYTF.

This sequence joins TRBV5-5 and TRBJ1-5, with D maybe TRBD1 (6 bases). The CDR3 runs to 17 residues. The ends were cut back, 4 bases at V and 0 bases at J, with 17 bases in the middle. Per germline, CDR1 SGHKS and CDR2 YYEKEE (reference sequence). CDR3 amino acids: CASSLTGNTYSNQPQHF. DNA for the CDR3: TGTGCCAGCAGCCTGACAGGAAACACTTATAGCAATCAGCCCCAGCATTTT.

Only one count was recorded for this clone. The chain carries TRBV2 and TRBJ2-6; 7 nucleotides match TRBD1. The germline V gene encodes CDR1 SNHLY and CDR2 FYNNEI. The CDR3 runs to 16 residues. V shed 4 bases, J shed 3 bases, and the junction held 6 bases outside the gene matches. The DNA of the CDR3 is TGTGCCAGCAGTGGCGAACAGGGGTTTGGGGCCAACGTCCTGACTTTC. Residues: CASSGEQGFGANVLTF.

The chain carries TRBV9 and TRBJ2-1; a weak D match, TRBD2 (5 bases). Germline V lookup: CDR1 SGDLS, CDR2 YYNGEE. V was shortened by 1 base and J by 14 bases, with 22 bases between the two germline ends. CDR3 length: 15 amino acids. The CDR3 sequence: CASSVRPQEPLGEFF. CDR3 nucleotides: TGTGCCAGCAGCGTACGCCCGCAGGAACCCCTCGGGGAGTTCTTC.

V and J are TRBV10-3 and TRBJ1-5; 10 bases are a match to TRBD1. V trimming: 10 bases; J trimming: 6 bases; junction bases outside the gene matches: 6. Germline V gene data show CDR1 as ENHRY and CDR2 as SYGVKD. CDR3 length: 13 residues. The CDR3 DNA sequence: TGTGCCACGTGGGACAGGGGACCTCAGCCCCAGCATTTT. The encoded protein is CATWDRGPQPQHF.

This clone showed up just a few times. The rearrangement links TRBV30 to TRBJ2-5; D call uncertain. This CDR3 is 12 amino acids long. The germline V gene has CDR1 GTSNPN and CDR2 SVGIG (reference sequence). V was pared by 2 bases and J by 3 bases, with 7 bases between. The CDR3 spells CAWSWQEETQYF. CDR3 nucleotides: TGTGCCTGGAGTTGGCAGGAAGAGACCCAGTACTTC.

This clone has only one observation. The rearrangement joins TRBV30 to TRBJ1-4; D is unclear. This CDR3 is built from 13 residues. Trimming stripped 6 bases from V and 8 bases from J, with 16 bases between. Germline CDR1 and CDR2: GTSNPN and SVGIG (reference sequence). This chain's CDR3 is CACPEPGGEKLFF. CDR3 in DNA: TGTGCCTGCCCGGAACCCGGCGGGGAAAAACTGTTTTTT.

The rearrangement links TRBV28 to TRBJ1-5; D unclear. Germline CDR1 is MDHEN and CDR2 is SYDVKM. CDR3 length equals 12 residues. V was shortened by 5 bases and J by 6 bases, with 8 bases between the two germline ends. The CDR3: CASSEISQPQHF. The DNA of the CDR3 is TGTGCCAGCAGTGAGATAAGTCAGCCCCAGCATTTT.

V is TRBV9 and J is TRBJ2-7, with D possibly TRBD1 on 6 matching bases. V was cut by 2 bases and J by 2 bases, with 14 bases left in between. CDR1 SGDLS and CDR2 YYNGEE come from the germline V gene. This CDR3 is built from 15 residues. For the CDR3, the DNA is TGTGCCAGCAGCGTGGGGACACACCTGCCCTACGAGCAGTACTTC. The encoded protein is CASSVGTHLPYEQYF.

The rearrangement links TRBV30 to TRBJ1-1; 7 nucleotides match TRBD1. Germline assignment: CDR1 GTSNPN and CDR2 SVGIG (reference sequence). The CDR3 runs 18 residues. V lost 2 bases to trimming and J lost 0 bases; unmatched junction nucleotides: 15. The DNA for the CDR3 is TGTGCCTGGAGTCACATAGGGGGCATGGGCGGAATGAACACTGAAGCTTTCTTT. Translating it yields CAWSHIGGMGGMNTEAFF. The full variable domain, its missing parts supplied by reference TRBV30 and TRBJ1-1, is SQTIHQWPATLVQPVGSPLSLECTVEGTSNPNLYWYRQAAGRGLQLLFYSVGIGQISSEVPQNLSASRPQDRQFILSSKKLLLSDSGFYLCAWSHIGGMGGMNTEAFFGQGTRLTVV.

This chain connects TRBV29-1 to TRBJ2-7; 9 positions agree with TRBD1. This CDR3 has 14 amino acids. With V trimmed by 3 bases and J by 1 base, 4 bases remained unmatched. From germline, CDR1 is SQVTM and CDR2 ANQGSEA. The CDR3: CSVDRQGGSYEQYF. The DNA of the CDR3 is TGCAGCGTTGATCGACAGGGGGGGTCCTACGAGCAGTACTTC.

This clone was observed a few times. This chain uses TRBV6-1 with TRBJ2-2, with TRBD1 as a possible D gene (5 bases). The length of the CDR3 is 15 residues. With 3 bases removed from V and 7 bases from J, the gap between germline ends came to 15 bases. Germline V gene sequence: CDR1 MNHNS, CDR2 SASEGT. Here the CDR3 DNA reads TGTGCCAGCAGTGAGGGGCTCGTGTTAAGCGGGGAGCTGTTTTTT. Its protein is CASSEGLVLSGELFF.

The chain carries TRBV3-1 (or the pseudogene TRBV3-2) and TRBJ2-1; 7 bases match TRBD2. This CDR3 has 14 residues. Germline loops: CDR1 LGHDT, CDR2 YNNKEL (reference sequence). The V segment lost 8 bases and the J segment 6 bases; nucleotides outside the gene matches: 10. In DNA, the CDR3 is TGTGCCAGCCACTCTGGGGGGGGAGGCAATGAGCAGTTCTTC. It translates to CASHSGGGGNEQFF.

The chain links TRBV2 to TRBJ1-2, with D perhaps TRBD1 (5 bases). Germline V lookup: CDR1 SNHLY, CDR2 FYNNEI. Trimming took 10 bases from V and 4 from J, leaving 13 bases between them. There are 12 residues in the CDR3. The CDR3 bases are TGTGCCACGACAGTCCTTGGCTATGGCTACACCTTC. This sequence encodes CATTVLGYGYTF.

The chain joins TRBV7-3 to TRBJ1-1; tentatively, D is TRBD1 (6 bases). Germline values: CDR1 SGHTA, CDR2 FQGTGA. The V gene lost 4 bases and the J gene lost 5 bases, with 11 bases spanning the gap. CDR3 size: 13 residues. The CDR3 bases are TGTGCCAGCAGCTCACAGGGAGGGACTGAAGCTTTCTTT. It yields the protein CASSSQGGTEAFF.